The present T cell receptor (beta chain) was sequenced within a study of PD-L1 blockade in urothelial cancer. The protocol was immunoSEQ multiplex PCR, while the TCRdb copy is restricted to in-frame clones and leaves out a portion. The profile covers around 100,000 clones, with approximately 85% appearing a single time and 2.4% taken by the ten largest. The germline CDR1 and CDR2 sequences are SGHRS and YFSETQ. The CDR3 sequence is 15 residues long. V shed 0 bases and J 3 bases; nucleotides not matched to a gene: 5. This receptor was identified in a man over 45 with urothelial cancer. The input for sequencing was PBMCs, taken around atezolizumab (anti-PD-L1) treatment. The V call is TRBV5-1, the J call TRBJ2-7; 8 bases are shared with TRBD1. CDR3 amino acids: CASSLVTGGDYEQYF. CDR3 coding DNA: TGCGCCAGCAGCTTGGTCACAGGGGGAGACTACGAGCAGTACTTC.